This TCR beta chain was identified in a study of cytomegalovirus exposure and HLA in healthy donors. This clone has just one count. Trimming left V 8 bases short and J 5 bases short, with 15 bases between. This CDR3 contains 13 residues. Germline V gives CDR1 MNHEY, CDR2 SVGAGI. The PCR made use of 60 Vbeta and 13 Jbeta primers. Repertoires were generated with immunoSEQ multiplex PCR, while TCRdb's copy carries only in-frame clones and drops some. The sample carries around 100,000 clones, roughly 70% recorded once. The rearrangement uses TRBV6-5 and TRBJ1-2; D is undetermined. The sequenced material came from PBMCs. The clonotype originates from a man aged 35 to 55 in good health and CMV-seropositive. The CDR3 region has the DNA TGTGCCAGCTCCCCAAAGCTCTTGTATGGCTACACCTTC. Translating it yields CASSPKLLYGYTF.